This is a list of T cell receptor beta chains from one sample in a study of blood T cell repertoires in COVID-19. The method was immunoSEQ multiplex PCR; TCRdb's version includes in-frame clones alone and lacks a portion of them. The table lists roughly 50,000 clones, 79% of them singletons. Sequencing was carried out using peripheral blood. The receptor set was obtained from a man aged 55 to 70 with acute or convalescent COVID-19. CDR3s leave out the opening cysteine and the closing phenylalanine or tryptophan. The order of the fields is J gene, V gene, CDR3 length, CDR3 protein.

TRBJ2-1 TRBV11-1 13 ASSVRTSRNNEQF
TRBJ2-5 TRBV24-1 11 ATLGGSPETQY
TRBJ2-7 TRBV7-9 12 ASSLGGHNYEQY
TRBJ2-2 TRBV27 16 ASSFSGLAGGYTGELF
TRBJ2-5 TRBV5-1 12 ASSLELAGGPLY
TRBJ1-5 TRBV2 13 ASSKGQNARQPQH
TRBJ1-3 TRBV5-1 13 ASSLVPHSGNTIY
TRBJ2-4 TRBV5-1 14 ASSLVPGMAKNIQY
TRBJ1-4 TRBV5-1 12 ASSATATNEKLF
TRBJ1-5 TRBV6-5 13 ASSLGQTSNQPQH
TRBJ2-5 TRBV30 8 AWGKQTQY
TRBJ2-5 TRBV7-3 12 ASSPSGSRETQY
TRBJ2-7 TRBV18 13 ASSTGGTGFYEQY
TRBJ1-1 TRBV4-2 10 ASSLAGTEAF
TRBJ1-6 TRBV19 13 ASSGMGQSGSPLH
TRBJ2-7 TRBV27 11 ASRASQGYEQY
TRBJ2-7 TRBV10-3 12 AISEGLNSYEQY
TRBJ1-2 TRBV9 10 ASSVEEGGYT
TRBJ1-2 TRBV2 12 ASGVATGGYGYT
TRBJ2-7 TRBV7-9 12 ASSLMGGGSEQY
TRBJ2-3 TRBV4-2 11 ASSHGLGDTQY
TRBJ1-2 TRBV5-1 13 ASSLASGGGYGYT
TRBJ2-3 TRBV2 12 ATSGHPSTDTQY
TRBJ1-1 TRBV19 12 ASANSFLNTEAF
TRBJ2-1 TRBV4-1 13 ASSQGGISYNEQF
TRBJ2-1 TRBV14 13 ASSQGLAGYNEQF
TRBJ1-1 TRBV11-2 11 ASSVGHNTEAF
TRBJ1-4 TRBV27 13 ASSQTWTGNEKLF
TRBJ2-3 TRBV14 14 ASSQLGRTEADTQY
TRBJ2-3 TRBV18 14 ASSPPNRGGGDTQY
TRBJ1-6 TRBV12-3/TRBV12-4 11 ASSLALRSPLH
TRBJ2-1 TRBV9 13 ASSVGGRTYNEQF
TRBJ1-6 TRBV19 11 ASTQNDNSPLH
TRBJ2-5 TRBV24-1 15 ATSDPSRTGTRETQY
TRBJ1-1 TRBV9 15 ASSGGQGRPGDTEAF
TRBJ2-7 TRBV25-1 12 ASSQGGFSYEQY